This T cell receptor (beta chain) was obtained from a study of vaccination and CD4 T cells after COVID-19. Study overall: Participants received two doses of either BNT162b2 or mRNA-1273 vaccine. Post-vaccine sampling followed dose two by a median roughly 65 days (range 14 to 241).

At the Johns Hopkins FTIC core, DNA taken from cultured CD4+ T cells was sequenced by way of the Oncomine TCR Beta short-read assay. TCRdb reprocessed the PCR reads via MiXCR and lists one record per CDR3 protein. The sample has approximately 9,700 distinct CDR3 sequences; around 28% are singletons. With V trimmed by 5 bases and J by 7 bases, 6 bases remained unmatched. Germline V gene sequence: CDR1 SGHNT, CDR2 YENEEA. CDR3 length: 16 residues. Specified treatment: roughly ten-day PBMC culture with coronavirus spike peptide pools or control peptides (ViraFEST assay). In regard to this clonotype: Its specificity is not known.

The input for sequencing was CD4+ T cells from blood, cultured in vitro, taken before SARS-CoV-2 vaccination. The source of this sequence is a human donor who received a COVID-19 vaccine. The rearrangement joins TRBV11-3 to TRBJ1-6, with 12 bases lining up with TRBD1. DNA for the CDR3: TGTGCCAGCAGCGTGGGACAGGGGGCGCAGAATTCACCCCTCCACTTT. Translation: CASSVGQGAQNSPLHF.